This passage covers 22 T cell receptor beta chains from one sample sequenced in a study of blood T cell repertoires in COVID-19. Some clones are missing from TCRdb's copy, which holds only in-frame ones; the method was immunoSEQ multiplex PCR. The repertoire holds some 150,000 clones, with roughly 86% as singletons. The sequenced material came from peripheral blood. The source is a woman in her fifties or sixties who had recovered from COVID-19.

The V gene is TRBV30, the J gene TRBJ1-5; a possible D gene is TRBD1 (6 bases). V was shortened by 4 bases and J by 2 bases, with 15 bases between the two germline ends. Germline V CDR1 and CDR2: GTSNPN, SVGIG (reference sequence). There are 15 residues in the CDR3. The CDR3 DNA follows: TGTGCCTGGACAGAAGGACAGCCAGGCAATCAGCCCCAGCATTTT. As protein: CAWTEGQPGNQPQHF.

This chain connects TRBV6-5 to TRBJ1-3, with TRBD1 matching 8 bases. This CDR3 comprises 15 residues. CDR1 is MNHEY and CDR2 is SVGAGI in the germline V gene. The V segment lost 6 bases and the J segment 3 bases; nucleotides outside the gene matches: 7. CDR3 amino acids: CASSDRGLGGNTIYF. DNA for the CDR3: TGTGCCAGCAGCGACAGGGGTTTGGGTGGAAACACCATATATTTT.

The rearrangement links TRBV30 to TRBJ1-4; TRBD1 is a possible D gene (6 bases). Trimming stripped 2 bases from V and 4 bases from J, with 11 bases between. This CDR3 spans 14 amino acids. Germline-derived CDR1 and CDR2 are GTSNPN and SVGIG (reference sequence). The CDR3 DNA sequence: TGTGCCTGGAGTCTTGGACAGCATAATGAAAAACTGTTTTTT. Residues: CAWSLGQHNEKLFF.

The chain employs TRBV7-8 and TRBJ2-3; weak D call: TRBD2 (5 bases). CDR1 SGHVS and CDR2 FQNEAQ come from the germline V gene. V shed 8 bases and J shed 0 bases, with 12 bases lying between them. This CDR3 has 14 residues. In nucleotides, the CDR3 is TGTGCCAGCCGACCTAGCCGGAGCACAGATACGCAGTATTTT. Its translation is CASRPSRSTDTQYF.

This clone was seen more than once but under ten times. V and J are TRBV28 and TRBJ2-7, with a possible D match to TRBD1 (5 bases). CDR3 length: 13 amino acids. CDR1 is MDHEN and CDR2 is SYDVKM in the germline V gene. Between the trimmed V and J ends, which lost 6 bases and 2 bases, there was a span of 11 bases. The CDR3: CASRDGQAYEQYF. The DNA of the CDR3 is TGTGCCAGCAGAGATGGACAAGCCTACGAGCAGTACTTC.

This chain links TRBV12-3 or TRBV12-4 with TRBJ1-6, with D perhaps TRBD1 (6 bases). The V gene lost 8 bases and the J gene lost 7 bases, with 12 bases spanning the gap. The length of the CDR3 is 13 residues. The CDR3 loop reads CASLDRSNSPLHF. CDR3 in DNA: TGTGCCAGCCTAGACAGGTCAAATTCACCCCTCCACTTT.

This chain connects TRBV30 to TRBJ2-1; unclear D gene. Trimming removed 4 bases from V and 5 bases from J, with 12 bases in between. Germline V CDR1 and CDR2: GTSNPN, SVGIG (reference sequence). This CDR3 has 13 residues. Here the CDR3 DNA reads TGTGCCTGGACGGGTATGCCCAACAATGAGCAGTTCTTC. Protein: CAWTGMPNNEQFF.

The V gene is TRBV28, the J gene TRBJ2-7; D possibly corresponds to TRBD1 (6 bases). Looked up from germline, CDR1 is MDHEN and CDR2 is SYDVKM. V dropped 3 bases and J dropped 6 bases, with 15 bases sitting between them. The CDR3 contains 14 residues. The CDR3, as DNA: TGTGCCAGCAGTTTTCCAGGGGTTCGGGGCGAGCAGTACTTC. Translated, it gives CASSFPGVRGEQYF.

The V and J genes are TRBV3-1 (or the pseudogene TRBV3-2) and TRBJ2-1; 16 bases fit TRBD2. Trimming took 3 bases from V and 8 from J; bases not matched to a gene: 4. The CDR3 covers 16 residues. Per the germline V gene, CDR1 is LGHDT and CDR2 is YNNKEL (reference sequence). CDR3 residues: CASSQGLAGGPDEQFF. The CDR3 bases are TGTGCCAGCAGCCAGGGACTAGCGGGGGGGCCCGATGAGCAGTTCTTC.

The chain has TRBV27 and TRBJ2-7, with TRBD2 as a possible D gene (5 bases). The V and J ends lost 3 bases and 6 bases respectively, with 12 bases between them. The CDR3 runs to 13 residues. Germline lookup yields CDR1 MNHEY and CDR2 SMNVEV (reference sequence). The CDR3 DNA follows: TGTGCCAGCAGTTTGGTGGCCGGGATCGAGCAGTACTTC. Its protein is CASSLVAGIEQYF.

This clone was counted only a few times. The rearrangement uses TRBV7-8 and TRBJ2-7; D is perhaps TRBD1 (5 bases). The CDR3 loop spans 13 amino acids. Germline-derived CDR1 and CDR2 are SGHVS and FQNEAQ. V was cut by 5 bases and J by 3 bases, with 11 bases left in between. The CDR3, as DNA: TGTGCCAGCAGCCCAGGGATGGTCTACGAGCAGTACTTC. This sequence encodes CASSPGMVYEQYF.

The V and J genes are TRBV5-1 and TRBJ2-2, with D possibly matching TRBD2 (5 bases). The CDR3 spans 15 residues. Germline V gene data show CDR1 as SGHRS and CDR2 as YFSETQ. V lost 0 bases and J 3 bases, leaving 9 bases between the germline ends. CDR3 residues: CASSLGTSDTGELFF. The CDR3 coding sequence is TGCGCCAGCAGCTTGGGTACTAGTGACACCGGGGAGCTGTTTTTT.

The chain carries TRBV5-5 and TRBJ2-7; D remains unclear. Germline V gene lookup returns CDR1 SGHKS and CDR2 YYEKEE (reference sequence). The germline V and J ends were trimmed by 4 bases and 9 bases, with 14 bases remaining between them. The CDR3 loop spans 12 amino acids. CDR3 bases: TGTGCCAGCAGCCTGTACACTATCGGGCAGTACTTC. This translates into CASSLYTIGQYF.

This sequence joins TRBV21-1 and TRBJ2-1; the D call of TRBD1 is as the table states it, not checked on the DNA. TRBV21-1 is shown as a pseudogene. The CDR3 covers 18 residues. The CDR3 sequence is CASSKRVLERGQYNEQFF. The CDR3 DNA reads TGTGCCAGCAGCAAAAGAGTCCTTGAAAGGGGGCAGTACAATGAGCAGTTCTTC.

This rearrangement joins TRBV3-1 (or the pseudogene TRBV3-2) to TRBJ1-2; D is possibly TRBD1 (5 bases). Trimming removed 2 bases from V and 0 bases from J, with 10 bases in between. The CDR3 spans 15 residues. Per germline, CDR1 LGHDT and CDR2 YNNKEL (reference sequence). The CDR3 DNA is TGTGCCAGCAGCCAACTCAGGGTGACTAACTATGGCTACACCTTC. Translated: CASSQLRVTNYGYTF.

The J gene is TRBJ2-7, the V gene TRBV5-1; TRBD2 matches at 8 bases. V dropped 4 bases and J dropped 3; count of bases not matched to a gene: 9. The CDR3 covers 15 residues. Germline CDR1 SGHRS, CDR2 YFSETQ. The CDR3 sequence is CASSPGGALDYEQYF. The CDR3 DNA follows: TGCGCCAGCAGCCCCGGGGGGGCGCTTGACTACGAGCAGTACTTC.

The CDR3 spells CASSLATVMSSGNTIYF. CDR3 DNA: TGTGCCAGCAGCTTAGCTACAGTTATGAGCTCTGGAAACACCATATATTTT. V and J are TRBV7-6 and TRBJ1-3, with unresolved D. This CDR3 is built from 17 residues. Germline values: CDR1 SGHVS, CDR2 FNYEAQ. With 0 bases removed from V and 0 bases from J, the gap between germline ends came to 12 bases. Full variable domain (missing parts from reference TRBV7-6 and TRBJ1-3): GAGVSQSPRYKVTKRGQDVALRCDPISGHVSLYWYRQALGQGPEFLTYFNYEAQQDKSGLPNDRFSAERPEGSISTLTIQRTEQRDSAMYRCASSLATVMSSGNTIYFGEGSWLTVV.

The V and J genes are TRBV29-1 and TRBJ2-1, with D perhaps matching TRBD2 (6 bases). Trimming removed 4 bases at V and 1 base at J, with 11 bases between. This CDR3 comprises 14 residues. CDR1 and CDR2 (germline): SQVTM, ANQGSEA. The CDR3 is CSVVTSTSYNEQFF. In DNA form, the CDR3 reads TGCAGCGTTGTTACTAGCACTTCCTACAATGAGCAGTTCTTC.

This clone was observed a handful of times. The gene calls are TRBV5-4 and TRBJ2-7; 9 bases map to TRBD2. V lost 4 bases and J lost 3; bases outside the gene matches: 8. The CDR3 loop spans 15 amino acids. Germline V gene sequence: CDR1 SGHNT, CDR2 YYREEE (reference sequence). CDR3 DNA: TGTGCCAGCAGCGCGGCGCGGGGGGGTGACTACGAGCAGTACTTC. It translates to CASSAARGGDYEQYF.

The gene calls are TRBV5-1 and TRBJ1-2; D is possibly TRBD1 (6 bases). The germline CDR1 and CDR2 sequences are SGHRS and YFSETQ. The V and J ends lost 4 bases and 0 bases respectively, with 10 bases between them. This CDR3 comprises 14 residues. CDR3 residues: CASSAQGANYGYTF. Written as DNA, the CDR3 is TGCGCCAGCAGCGCACAGGGCGCTAACTATGGCTACACCTTC.

This clone has only one observation. The V call is TRBV5-1, the J call TRBJ2-5; D possibly corresponds to TRBD2 (7 bases). The CDR3 spans 15 residues. V lost 1 base to trimming and J lost 5 bases, with 15 bases between them. Germline V gene data show CDR1 as SGHRS and CDR2 as YFSETQ. The CDR3 reads CASSLPAGAGETQYF. The CDR3 coding sequence is TGCGCCAGCAGCTTGCCGGCGGGGGCTGGGGAGACCCAGTACTTC.

This clone appeared a few times. V gene TRBV5-1 combines with J gene TRBJ1-1; 9 nucleotides align to TRBD1. Germline V CDR1 and CDR2: SGHRS, YFSETQ. The CDR3 runs 18 residues. V trimming: 1 base; J trimming: 3 bases; junction bases outside the gene matches: 13. The CDR3, as DNA: TGCGCCAGCAGCTTGTTAGGGACAGGGTCCGGTGGGGACACTGAAGCTTTCTTT. Protein sequence: CASSLLGTGSGGDTEAFF.